This is a list of T cell receptor beta chains from one sample in a study of OX40 agonist ivuxolimab in advanced cancers. Measured with immunoSEQ multiplex PCR; TCRdb has only the in-frame clones, and not every one. The sample contains around 90,000 clones, roughly 91% of which appear only once. Specimen: CD4+ or CD8+ T cells sorted from blood, collected in a trial of the OX40 agonist ivuxolimab. The receptors shown here come from an adult with an advanced solid tumor such as melanoma, head and neck, liver or kidney cancer. CDR3s include the opening cysteine and the closing phenylalanine or tryptophan. A D gene is named only where the DNA matches it firmly. Clone sizes are given selectively: once, few, many, or a class where the clone is expanded.

D | length | J | size | V | CDR3 | DNA
- | 15 | TRBJ2-7 | - | TRBV10-1 | CASSKQGKTAYEQYF | TGCGCCAGCAGTAAACAGGGAAAAACGGCCTACGAGCAGTACTTC
- | 11 | TRBJ2-5 | few | TRBV28 | CATRDLETQYF | TGTGCCACTCGGGACTTGGAGACCCAGTACTTC
TRBD2 | 16 | TRBJ2-1 | - | TRBV7-2 | CASSLELAGGMDEQFF | TGTGCCAGCAGCTTAGAGTTAGCGGGAGGAATGGATGAGCAGTTCTTC
TRBD1 | 15 | TRBJ2-7 | - | TRBV6-5 | CASSYSRQGVYEQYF | TGTGCCAGCAGTTATTCCAGACAGGGCGTTTACGAGCAGTACTTC
- | 14 | TRBJ2-3 | - | TRBV7-9 | CASSLDDSTDTQYF | TGTGCCAGCAGCTTAGATGATAGCACAGATACGCAGTATTTT
TRBD2 | 17 | TRBJ2-3 | - | TRBV2 | CASTHGTGLAGADTQYF | TGTGCCAGCACCCATGGGACCGGACTAGCGGGAGCAGATACGCAGTATTTT
- | 13 | TRBJ2-5 | - | TRBV5-1 | CASSLGVGETQYF | TGCGCCAGCAGCTTGGGGGTAGGCGAGACCCAGTACTTC
- | 11 | TRBJ1-2 | - | TRBV6-5 | CASSSGFGYTF | TGTGCCAGCAGTTCAGGGTTCGGCTACACCTTC
- | 12 | TRBJ2-4 | - | TRBV28 | CASSLVGNIQYF | TGTGCCAGCAGTTTAGTGGGCAACATTCAGTACTTC
- | 15 | TRBJ2-5 | - | TRBV7-8 | CASSSQPGAQETQYF | TGTGCCAGCAGCTCACAGCCGGGAGCCCAAGAGACCCAGTACTTC
TRBD2 | 15 | TRBJ2-1 | - | TRBV5-1 | CASSILAGRYNEQFF | TGCGCCAGCAGCATATTAGCGGGACGCTACAATGAGCAGTTCTTC
TRBD2 | 18 | TRBJ2-1 | - | TRBV4-3 | CASSQDGTSGRVSNEQFF | TGCGCCAGCAGCCAAGATGGGACTAGCGGGAGGGTATCCAATGAGCAGTTCTTC